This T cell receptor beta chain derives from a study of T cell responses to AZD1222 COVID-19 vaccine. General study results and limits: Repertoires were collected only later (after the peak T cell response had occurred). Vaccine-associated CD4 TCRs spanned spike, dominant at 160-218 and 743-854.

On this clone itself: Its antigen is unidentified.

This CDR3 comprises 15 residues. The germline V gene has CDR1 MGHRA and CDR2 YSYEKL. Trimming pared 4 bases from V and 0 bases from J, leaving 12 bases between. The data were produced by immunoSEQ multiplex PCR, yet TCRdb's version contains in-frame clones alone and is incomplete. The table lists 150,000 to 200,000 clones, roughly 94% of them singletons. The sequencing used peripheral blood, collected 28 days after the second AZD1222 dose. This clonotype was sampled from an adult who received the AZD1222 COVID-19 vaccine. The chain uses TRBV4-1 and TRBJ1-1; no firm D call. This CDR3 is CASSLPAAMNTEAFF. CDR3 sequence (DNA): TGCGCCAGCAGCCTCCCCGCGGCAATGAACACTGAAGCTTTCTTT.